This T cell receptor (beta chain) was captured by sequencing in a study of control samples from healthy donors and cancer patients. The CDR3 runs 13 residues. Trimming left V 4 bases short and J 6 bases short, with 15 bases between. Per germline, CDR1 GTSNPN and CDR2 SVGIG (reference sequence). Profiling relied on immunoSEQ multiplex PCR, and the TCRdb table lists in-frame clones only, not all of them. The repertoire has tens of thousands of clones, 88% of them found once; the top ten carry about 15%. V gene TRBV30 combines with J gene TRBJ1-2; D is unresolved. The clonotype comes from a woman aged 70-85 years in good health. Material: blood. CDR3 region: CAWNSGSGDGYTF. In nucleotides, the CDR3 is TGTGCCTGGAATTCTGGTTCTGGGGATGGCTACACCTTC.